The 22 T cell receptor beta chains presented below share a single source sample, sequenced in a study of T-cell reconstitution after alpha-beta-depleted transplantation in children. During its preparation, the TCRbeta library received unique molecular identifiers. TCRdb re-derived calls from the PCR reads in MiXCR, one entry per CDR3 protein. The data contain fewer than 350,000 distinct CDR3 sequences, 9.5% to 13% of them singletons. The sample here was peripheral blood, taken 180 days after TCRalphabeta/CD19-depleted stem cell transplant. The source of these receptors is a male patient aged 2 to 9 who had a stem cell transplant for chronic granulomatous disease, so the T cells may come from the graft donor.

The table lists this clonotype with a few counts. The rearrangement links TRBV6-1 to TRBJ1-6, with D uncertain. The CDR3 runs to 14 residues. Germline values: CDR1 MNHNS, CDR2 SASEGT. V gave up 2 bases and J gave up 10 bases, with 12 bases separating them. CDR3: CASSERGLGSPLHF. DNA of the CDR3: TGTGCCAGCAGTGAACGGGGTTTAGGCTCACCCCTCCACTTT.

Note on this clonotype: A much larger clone lies one base from this, so it may be a read error. The rearrangement joins TRBV15 to TRBJ1-5; no firm D call. Germline V gene data show CDR1 as LNHNV and CDR2 as YYDKDF (reference sequence). Trimming stripped 10 bases from V and 0 bases from J, with 13 bases between. This CDR3 is 14 amino acids long. The CDR3 DNA sequence: TGTGCCAACCCGACACCGAATAGCAATCAGCCCCAGCATTTT. Translating gives CANPTPNSNQPQHF.

The sample holds many counts of this clonotype. The CDR3 spells CASILTSGSWDTQYF. The CDR3 DNA sequence: TGTGCCAGCATTCTGACTAGCGGCTCTTGGGATACGCAGTATTTT. V gene TRBV12-3 or TRBV12-4 combines with J gene TRBJ2-3, with 9 nucleotides matching TRBD2. The CDR3 has 15 amino acids. Trimming cost V 7 bases and J 6 bases; bases outside gene matches: 11.

In its sample, this clonotype was seen many times. The CDR3 DNA reads as TGCAGCGTTAGCCGGGACAGGGTGGCTTTCTTT. This gives the protein CSVSRDRVAFF. The rearrangement links TRBV29-1 to TRBJ1-1, with 9 bases lining up with TRBD1. The V segment lost 5 bases and the J segment 11 bases; nucleotides outside the gene matches: 6. There are 11 residues in the CDR3. CDR1 and CDR2 from the germline V gene are SQVTM and ANQGSEA.

At least ten counts were recorded for this clonotype. The rearrangement links TRBV12-3 or TRBV12-4 to TRBJ2-3, with unresolved D. CDR3 length equals 13 residues. V shed 3 bases and J shed 8 bases, with 12 bases lying between them. CDR3: CASSLVATGTQYF. In DNA form, the CDR3 reads TGTGCCAGCAGTTTGGTAGCTACGGGTACGCAGTATTTT.

This clonotype was counted many times. V is TRBV29-1 and J is TRBJ2-3; a possible D gene is TRBD2 (5 bases). This CDR3 comprises 12 residues. V shed 5 bases and J shed 4 bases, with 10 bases lying between them. Germline CDR1 reads SQVTM; CDR2 reads ANQGSEA. This chain's CDR3 is CSVTLSADTQYF. In DNA form, the CDR3 reads TGCAGCGTTACCCTTAGCGCAGATACGCAGTATTTT.

Many counts were recorded for this clonotype. J is TRBJ1-1 and V is TRBV18; no clear D. The CDR3 length is 13 residues. V shed 3 bases and J shed 1 base, with 6 bases lying between them. The germline V gene has CDR1 KGHSH and CDR2 LQKENI. This CDR3 is CASSPSGNTEAFF. In nucleotides, the CDR3 is TGTGCCAGCTCACCGTCAGGGAACACTGAAGCTTTCTTT.

This clonotype was counted at least ten times. The chain joins TRBV7-2 to TRBJ2-2; D possibly uses TRBD1 or TRBD2 (6 bases each). Trimming took 4 bases from V and 6 from J, leaving 12 bases between them. This CDR3 has 14 residues. CDR1 SGHTA and CDR2 FQGNSA come from the germline V gene. This chain's CDR3 is CASSSNREAGELFF. CDR3 in DNA: TGTGCCAGCAGCTCCAACAGGGAGGCCGGGGAGCTGTTTTTT.

This clonotype was counted many times. This chain links TRBV28 with TRBJ2-3, with D maybe TRBD2 (5 bases). The V and J ends lost 5 bases and 5 bases respectively, with 8 bases between them. CDR1 is MDHEN and CDR2 is SYDVKM in the germline V gene. The CDR3 runs to 12 residues. Here the CDR3 DNA reads TGTGCCAGCAGTGCCAGCGGAGATACGCAGTATTTT. Its translation is CASSASGDTQYF.

As for this clonotype: With a far larger clone one base away, a read error is the likely cause. The J gene is TRBJ2-7, the V gene TRBV5-1, with D maybe TRBD2 (5 bases). CDR1 and CDR2 from the germline V gene are SGHRS and YFSETQ. This CDR3 comprises 12 residues. The CDR3 is CAGSGGSYEQYF. In DNA form, the CDR3 reads TGCGCCGGCAGCGGCGGGTCCTACGAGCAGTACTTC.

The V gene is TRBV7-9, the J gene TRBJ2-3; weak D call: TRBD1 (5 bases). V was trimmed by 3 bases and J by 3 bases, leaving 13 bases between them. Germline loops: CDR1 SEHNR, CDR2 FQNEAQ (reference sequence). The CDR3 length is 15 residues. CDR3 sequence: CASSLDTETTDTQYF. CDR3 sequence (DNA): TGTGCCAGCAGCTTGGACACGGAGACGACAGATACGCAGTATTTT.

This clonotype was seen repeatedly, ten times or more. The chain recombines TRBV5-6 with TRBJ2-3; perhaps TRBD2 as D (6 bases). V shed 4 bases and J shed 6 bases, with 12 bases lying between them. The germline gives CDR1 SGHDT, CDR2 YYEEEE. CDR3 length: 13 residues. The CDR3 is CASSPFRGDTQYF. DNA of the CDR3: TGTGCCAGCAGCCCATTCCGGGGGGATACGCAGTATTTT.

This clonotype has at least ten counts. V usage is TRBV27 and J usage is TRBJ1-1; D remains ambiguous. V lost 0 bases, J lost 1 base, and 6 bases lay in between. Germline lookup yields CDR1 MNHEY and CDR2 SMNVEV (reference sequence). This CDR3 is built from 14 residues. CDR3 loop: CASSLSVPNTEAFF. In nucleotides, the CDR3 is TGTGCCAGCAGTTTATCGGTCCCGAACACTGAAGCTTTCTTT.

This clonotype has at least ten counts. The rearrangement uses TRBV7-2 and TRBJ2-1; D is ambiguous. The CDR3 sequence is 15 residues long. Germline CDR1 and CDR2: SGHTA and FQGNSA. The V end lost 5 bases, the J end lost 0 bases, and 11 bases lay between the germline ends. The CDR3 loop is CASSKTDLSYNEQFF. The CDR3 DNA follows: TGTGCCAGCAGCAAGACTGACCTCTCCTACAATGAGCAGTTCTTC. The full variable domain, its missing parts supplied by reference TRBV7-2 and TRBJ2-1, is GAGVSQSPSNKVTEKGKDVELRCDPISGHTALYWYRQSLGQGLEFLIYFQGNSAPDKSGLPSDRFSAERTGGSVSTLTIQRTQQEDSAVYLCASSKTDLSYNEQFFGPGTRLTVL.

In this sample, this clonotype turned up many times. The rearrangement links TRBV29-1 to TRBJ2-1; D remains unclear. V shed 7 bases and J shed 7 bases, with 11 bases lying between them. Per the germline V gene, CDR1 is SQVTM and CDR2 is ANQGSEA. This CDR3 is built from 11 residues. CDR3 in amino acids: CSETRGNEQFF. The CDR3 nucleotides read TGCAGCGAAACCCGCGGTAATGAGCAGTTCTTC.

There are many counts of this clonotype. The rearrangement links TRBV5-1 to TRBJ2-7; D is uncertain. In germline, CDR1 is SGHRS, CDR2 YFSETQ. The CDR3 length is 13 residues. V was shortened by 4 bases and J by 2 bases, with 10 bases between the two germline ends. In DNA, the CDR3 is TGCGCCAGCAGCGTGGACGGAACCTACGAGCAGTACTTC. Protein product: CASSVDGTYEQYF. Full variable domain (rest looked up from reference TRBV5-1 and TRBJ2-7): KAGVTQTPRYLIKTRGQQVTLSCSPISGHRSVSWYQQTPGQGLQFLFEYFSETQRNKGNFPGRFSGRQFSNSRSEMNVSTLELGDSALYLCASSVDGTYEQYFGPGTRLTVT.

In the case of this clonotype: At one end, the junction sequence differs from germline, possibly due to a read error. The chain links TRBV7-2 to TRBJ2-2; D assignment may be TRBD1 or TRBD2 (5 bases each). The CDR3 runs 15 residues. Germline V gives CDR1 SGHTA, CDR2 FQGNSA. The CDR3 region is CASTLAQGNTGELFF. The CDR3 nucleotides read TGTGCCAGCACCTTAGCGCAGGGAAATACCGGGGAGCTGTTTTTT.

This clonotype appeared many times. J is TRBJ1-1 and V is TRBV20-1; D unclear. V was shortened by 0 bases and J by 1 base, with 3 bases between the two germline ends. This CDR3 has 12 amino acids. Germline CDR1 DFQATT, CDR2 SNEGSKA (reference sequence). This chain's CDR3 is CSARERNTEAFF. The CDR3 bases are TGCAGTGCTAGAGAACGGAACACTGAAGCTTTCTTT.

In this sample, this clonotype turned up many times. CDR3 bases: TGTGCCAGCAGGGGACTAGCGGAATCCACAGATACGCAGTATTTT. This gives the protein CASRGLAESTDTQYF. This chain links TRBV12-3 or TRBV12-4 with TRBJ2-3, with 11 bases that match TRBD2. With 6 bases clipped from V and 2 bases from J, the junction kept 4 bases outside the gene matches. This CDR3 spans 15 amino acids.

Ten or more counts support this clonotype. The gene calls are TRBV5-1 and TRBJ2-3, with D perhaps matching TRBD2 (6 bases). CDR3 length: 16 residues. V was cut by 4 bases and J by 2 bases, with 17 bases left in between. The germline gives CDR1 SGHRS, CDR2 YFSETQ. The CDR3 bases are TGCGCCAGCAGCATCGGTGGAGGGAGGCTCACAGATACGCAGTATTTT. Residues: CASSIGGGRLTDTQYF.

The table lists this clonotype with many counts. The rearrangement uses TRBV27 and TRBJ2-5, with 11 bases that match TRBD1. The germline V gene has CDR1 MNHEY and CDR2 SMNVEV (reference sequence). Losses at the gene ends were 6 bases for V and 9 bases for J; bases not matched to a gene: 6. The CDR3 has 13 amino acids. The CDR3: CASSRDRGLPQYF. The DNA for the CDR3 is TGTGCCAGCAGCCGGGACAGGGGGTTACCCCAGTACTTC.

This clonotype was detected only a few times. The rearrangement links TRBV4-1 to TRBJ2-7; D possibly uses TRBD1 or TRBD2 (6 bases each). The V and J ends lost 1 base and 2 bases respectively, with 9 bases between them. The CDR3 is made up of 14 amino acids. CDR1 is MGHRA and CDR2 is YSYEKL in the germline V gene. CDR3 bases: TGCGCCAGCAGCCAAGTGGGGGGCACCTACGAGCAGTACTTC. This sequence encodes CASSQVGGTYEQYF.